Detailed here is one TCR beta chain. Its cognate antigen has yet to be identified. No much larger clone is present one base from it, and per-base qualities are unavailable. This sample is drawn from a study of regulatory T cells in long-lasting Graves disease listed by TCRdb under 2021. Context from the whole study: In the newly diagnosed Graves' disease group, patients had been taking antithyroid drugs for less than 3 months. Patients with persistent Graves' disease were compared with patients with newly diagnosed Graves' disease using TCR sequencing and RNA sequencing of peripheral blood. A total of roughly 35 samples were covered by TCR sequencing, comprising roughly 13 persistent and some 20 newly diagnosed Graves' disease patients. The study took place in China and was registered as a clinical trial. General conclusions and limits of the study: The authors noted that the small sample size was a limitation that may lower accuracy. Only peripheral blood was studied, because thyroid tissue, the primary lesion, was inaccessible. Compared with newly diagnosed patients, persistent Graves' disease patients had lower TCR Shannon entropy and fewer highly expanded clones, which suggests clonal expansion. Persistent disease showed preferential use of TRBV28, TRBJ1-2 and TRBJ2-5, whereas newly diagnosed disease favored TRBV20-1 and TRBJ2-1. Sequencing and analysis were restricted to the TCR beta chain. Patients with persistent disease shared more public clonotypes (over 2,500) than newly diagnosed patients did (approximately 970).

The method behind the library was multiplex PCR. Sequencing took place on an Illumina HiSeq 4000. To build TCR beta libraries, CDR3 regions were amplified by Arm-PCR using iRepertoire HTBI primers. Gel purification was performed on PCR products prior to sequencing. From the authors' description of their analysis: Gene usage analysis of CDR3 amino acid clonotypes relied on the roughly 60 TRBV and about 15 TRBJ segments identified across samples. Filtered high-quality paired reads were merged into contigs using COPE and FqMerger. BLAST was used to align contigs to IMGT TRBV, TRBD and TRBJ reference genes, with CDR3 defined following IMGT. Clonotypes above 0.1% frequency were classified as highly expanded clones. Shannon entropy served as the measure of repertoire diversity, while the Gini coefficient captured V-J evenness. A clonotype found in more than one individual was treated as public. TCRdb itself trimmed the public reads at Q25 with fastp, ran MiXCR and retained productive beta chains. Duplicate CDR3 protein sequences are folded into a single record with the most common DNA and genes. TCRdb assigned the V and J calls; the authors' analysis was not used. This sample lists under 400,000 distinct CDR3 sequences; over 15% were detected once. Of the sample, 30% falls within the top ten clones.

The germline V gene yields MNHNS for CDR1 and SASEGT for CDR2. The CDR3 goes from the cysteine to the phenylalanine over 13 residues. The retained sequence is limited to the CDR3, 39 bases, with the frame set at the first base. The V and J ends are trimmed by 2 bases and 6 bases, leaving 11 bases between them. In the paper's terms, the time point label means: newly diagnosed GD, antithyroid drugs for less than 3 months. For both TCR sequencing and RNA sequencing, RNA was extracted from PBMCs in TRIzol. Graves' disease was diagnosed according to American Thyroid Association guidelines. The patients came from an endocrinology department in Xi'an, China. Each patient gave about 8.1 milliliters of peripheral blood, collected in an EDTA anticoagulant tube. Ficoll Paque Plus density gradient separation was used to isolate PBMCs, and no further T cell sorting was done. RNA quality was checked with an Agilent 2100 Bioanalyzer and agarose gel, and concentration with a NanoDrop 2000.

This sample was also put to use in a study of T cells in Graves' hyperthyroidism and ophthalmopathy. The other study reports the following: Stable Graves' hyperthyroidism was defined as no progression to ophthalmopathy during 18 months of follow-up. The hyperthyroidism patients were between 18 and 65 years old and newly diagnosed, with a disease duration of less than 2 months. Exclusion was applied to patients with uncontrolled infections, other autoimmune diseases, pregnancy or lactation. Diagnoses were established on the basis of clinical symptoms, serum thyroxine and TRAb, thyroid ultrasound, and orbital computed tomography. A first-round RT-PCR of the TCR CDR3 used the HTBI primer set with the Qiagen OneStep RT-PCR kit. Most expanded thyroid clonotypes (frequency above 0.001) were also detected in blood, a finding suggesting that blood repertoires may reflect thyroid immune responses. Ophthalmopathy was separated from stable hyperthyroidism by a 13 V-J signature model, with around 90% sensitivity and about 84% specificity obtained in cross-validation and 80%/75% obtained in testing. During validation, the model predicted progression to ophthalmopathy a median of about 5.9 months ahead of onset, with almost 71% sensitivity and around 73% specificity. To identify distinguishing TCR V-J signatures, a discovery cohort of about 100 patients was used, comprising 40 to 45 with Graves' ophthalmopathy and 57 with stable Graves' hyperthyroidism. Prospective prediction of ophthalmopathy was tested in an independent validation cohort of some 20 hyperthyroidism patients and some 17 patients who later progressed to ophthalmopathy. For training and testing, the 100 or so patients in the discovery cohort were randomly divided in a 7:3 ratio. In addition, the study compared T-cell repertoires in thyroid tissue and in blood from six Graves' hyperthyroidism patients. Once sampling was done, hyperthyroidism patients were given methimazole at a starting dose of 30 mg daily, whereas ophthalmopathy patients were given high-dose intravenous methylprednisolone. The libraries were constructed in a second round of multiplex PCR and then size-selected and purified. Libraries were sequenced paired-end with 100 bp reads on an Illumina HiSeq2000. Raw data were processed with SOAPnuke, discarding reads with adapters, uncalled bases, mean Phred below 15, or no exact constant-primer or identifier match. High-quality paired reads were merged using COPE v1.2.5, and each unique nucleotide sequence was defined as a clonotype. MiTCR v1.1 was used to align the clonotypes against IMGT TRBV, TRBD and TRBJ reference segments. Analysis was restricted to V-J combinations with a frequency above 0.0001, which covered roughly 99% of repertoires. A TCS score was defined as the ratio of F50 (clonal expansion) to E x V (chaos), with BLOSUM62-based TCRdist applied between CDR3 peptides within each V-J. Welch's t-statistics and random forest reduced roughly 540 V-J features to roughly 13, which were used in a naive Bayes classifier (R e1071). No statistical method was used to set the sample size in advance, and investigators knew the group allocation. TCR Vbeta CDR3 sequencing of 130 to 150 peripheral blood samples (roughly 41 ophthalmopathy, 70 to 85 hyperthyroidism and some 17 progressor patients) is reported in the paper.

This specimen consisted of peripheral blood mononuclear cells (PBMCs), obtained at new diagnosis, from a patient treated with antithyroid drugs. The rearrangement combines TRBV6-1 with TRBJ2-7; there is no confident call for the D gene. The TCR comes from a man between 40 and 49 years old with Graves disease. Donor details come from another sample of the same person, matched by shared clones. The DNA reads TGTGCCAGCAGTGAATCGGGCCAGCGCGAGCAGTACTTC. Its translation reads: CASSESGQREQYF.